These T cell receptor beta chains were read from a single sample in a study of blood T cell repertoires in COVID-19. This table comes from immunoSEQ multiplex PCR, and its TCRdb copy is limited to in-frame clones, with some not included. This table holds fewer than 300,000 clones, 85% to 90% found once. Sequencing was carried out using peripheral blood. All receptors derive from a woman aged 40 to 49 who had recovered from COVID-19. Both conserved end residues are part of each CDR3. D genes are given only for firm matches. Clone sizes are given selectively: once, few, many, or a class where the clone is expanded.

v_gene	abundance	d_gene	j_gene	CDR3aa	CDR3nt
TRBV9	NA	NA	TRBJ1-2	CASTAGPAGMEGYTF	TGTGCCAGCACCGCAGGGCCGGCCGGTATGGAGGGCTACACCTTC
TRBV27	NA	NA	TRBJ2-3	CASSFTAGTDTQYF	TGTGCCAGCAGTTTCACGGCGGGCACAGATACGCAGTATTTT
TRBV27	NA	NA	TRBJ2-7	CASRRVDSYVYEQYF	TGTGCCAGCAGGCGTGTAGACAGTTACGTTTACGAGCAGTACTTC
TRBV4-1	NA	TRBD2	TRBJ2-7	CASSQAGGGGSSYEQYF	TGCGCCAGCAGCCAAGCGGGTGGTGGCGGGAGCTCCTACGAGCAGTACTTC
TRBV29-1	NA	TRBD1	TRBJ1-5	CSVSDRGLDQPQHF	TGCAGCGTTTCGGACAGGGGGCTGGATCAGCCCCAGCATTTT
TRBV4-1	NA	TRBD2	TRBJ2-1	CASSRPAGVVEQFF	TGCGCCAGCAGCCGTCCGGCGGGGGTGGTAGAGCAGTTCTTC
TRBV5-1	NA	NA	TRBJ2-2	CASSQLLDRDTGELFF	TGCGCCAGCAGCCAACTCCTGGACAGAGACACCGGGGAGCTGTTTTTT
TRBV5-1	NA	TRBD1	TRBJ2-5	CASSHTGVQETQYF	TGCGCCAGCAGCCACACAGGGGTCCAAGAGACCCAGTACTTC
TRBV6-2/TRBV6-3	NA	NA	TRBJ2-1	CASSPSGRKWHEQFF	TGTGCCAGCAGTCCCAGCGGTCGCAAATGGCATGAGCAGTTCTTC
TRBV6-5	NA	NA	TRBJ2-5	CASSYGGQIQETQYF	TGTGCCAGCAGTTACGGGGGACAAATCCAAGAGACCCAGTACTTC
TRBV6-1	NA	TRBD2	TRBJ2-3	CASSEALAGPLFTDTQYF	TGTGCCAGCAGTGAGGCCCTAGCGGGTCCACTTTTCACAGATACGCAGTATTTT
TRBV5-1	NA	NA	TRBJ2-5	CASSYTGGGETQYF	TGCGCCAGCAGCTATACCGGGGGAGGAGAGACCCAGTACTTC
TRBV7-9	NA	TRBD1	TRBJ2-7	CASSLLGMRTGIATYEQYF	TGTGCCAGCAGCTTATTAGGGATGAGGACAGGGATTGCCACGTACGAGCAGTACTTC
TRBV5-6	NA	TRBD1	TRBJ2-7	CASSGRDRGNEQYF	TGTGCCAGCAGCGGCCGGGACAGGGGCAACGAGCAGTACTTC
TRBV18	NA	NA	TRBJ1-3	CASSPGGPPGNTIYF	TGTGCCAGCTCACCCGGAGGGCCCCCTGGAAACACCATATATTTT
TRBV18	few	NA	TRBJ1-2	CASSLSEWGSGGLNGYTF	TGTGCCAGCTCACTATCCGAGTGGGGCTCCGGAGGGCTTAACGGCTACACCTTC
TRBV4-3	NA	NA	TRBJ2-2	CASSQFPGGENTGELFF	TGCGCCAGCAGCCAGTTCCCCGGCGGGGAGAACACCGGGGAGCTGTTTTTT
TRBV4-3	NA	TRBD1	TRBJ2-7	CASSQQNTPGQGYEQYF	TGCGCCAGCAGCCAACAAAACACACCGGGACAGGGATACGAGCAGTACTTC
TRBV9	once	NA	TRBJ1-1	CASSPGWGLNTEAFF	TGTGCCAGCAGCCCAGGTTGGGGGCTGAACACTGAAGCTTTCTTT
TRBV27	NA	NA	TRBJ1-5	CASSLYSGGNQPQHF	TGTGCCAGCAGTTTATACAGCGGAGGCAATCAGCCCCAGCATTTT
TRBV3-1/TRBV3-2	NA	TRBD1	TRBJ2-7	CASSQVGTVYEQYF	TGTGCCAGCAGCCAAGTAGGGACAGTATACGAGCAGTACTTC
TRBV6-1	NA	NA	TRBJ2-5	CASSEWVGAAETQYF	TGTGCCAGCAGTGAATGGGTAGGGGCGGCAGAGACCCAGTACTTC
TRBV5-4	NA	TRBD1	TRBJ2-7	CASRAGTAYEQYF	TGTGCCAGCAGGGCCGGGACAGCTTACGAGCAGTACTTC
TRBV5-1	NA	NA	TRBJ1-1	CASSPTLNTEAFF	TGCGCCAGCAGCCCGACTCTGAACACTGAAGCTTTCTTT
TRBV7-8	NA	TRBD2	TRBJ2-1	CASSLDSGGSDEQFF	TGTGCCAGCAGCTTAGATAGCGGGGGGTCCGATGAGCAGTTCTTC
TRBV9	NA	NA	TRBJ2-7	CASSVTGAPIGEQYF	TGTGCCAGCAGCGTAACAGGAGCCCCCATCGGCGAGCAGTACTTC
TRBV3-1/TRBV3-2	NA	TRBD2	TRBJ2-7	CASSQLAGVYEQYF	TGTGCCAGCAGCCAGCTAGCGGGAGTTTACGAGCAGTACTTC
TRBV7-2	NA	NA	TRBJ1-3	CASSLLVAGNTIYF	TGTGCCAGCAGCTTATTAGTGGCTGGAAACACCATATATTTT
TRBV5-5	NA	NA	TRBJ1-2	CASSLARYGYTF	TGTGCCAGCAGCTTGGCCCGGTATGGCTACACCTTC
TRBV27	once	NA	TRBJ1-1	CASSLSQGVNTEAFF	TGTGCCAGCAGTTTAAGTCAAGGGGTGAACACTGAAGCTTTCTTT
TRBV29-1	once	NA	TRBJ1-6	CSVASDSYSPLHF	TGCAGCGTCGCCTCTGACAGCTATTCACCCCTCCACTTT
TRBV10-3	NA	TRBD1	TRBJ2-3	CAISSQGTTDTQYF	TGTGCCATCAGTTCACAGGGGACCACAGATACGCAGTATTTT
TRBV2	NA	NA	TRBJ1-4	CASSVLRSGPQGEKLFF	TGTGCCAGCAGTGTCCTTCGGTCGGGCCCGCAGGGGGAAAAACTGTTTTTT
TRBV5-5	NA	NA	TRBJ1-6	CASSRIGAVPMGPLHF	TGTGCCAGCAGCCGGATTGGGGCAGTGCCAATGGGACCCCTCCACTTT
TRBV18	NA	TRBD1	TRBJ2-5	CASSPRTGPEETQYF	TGTGCCAGCTCACCACGGACAGGGCCTGAAGAGACCCAGTACTTC
TRBV9	NA	NA	TRBJ1-3	CASTVGGSGNTIYF	TGTGCCAGCACCGTGGGGGGGTCTGGAAACACCATATATTTT
TRBV3-1/TRBV3-2	NA	NA	TRBJ2-1	CASSHRVVAYNEQFF	TGTGCCAGCAGCCACAGGGTGGTCGCCTACAATGAGCAGTTCTTC
TRBV10-3	NA	NA	TRBJ1-2	CAIREMEGYTF	TGTGCCATCAGGGAAATGGAGGGCTACACCTTC
TRBV19	NA	TRBD2	TRBJ2-5	CASTPGGLAGAQYF	TGTGCCAGTACCCCCGGGGGACTAGCGGGGGCCCAGTACTTC
TRBV3-1/TRBV3-2	NA	TRBD1	TRBJ2-7	CASSQPPGTGNYEQYF	TGTGCCAGCAGCCAGCCCCCCGGGACAGGGAATTACGAGCAGTACTTC
TRBV5-5	NA	TRBD1	TRBJ1-1	CASNRQGNTEAFF	TGTGCCAGCAACCGACAGGGTAATACTGAAGCTTTCTTT
TRBV5-1	NA	NA	TRBJ2-3	CASSLAGLPDTQYF	TGCGCCAGCAGCTTGGCAGGCCTCCCAGATACGCAGTATTTT
TRBV29-1	few	NA	TRBJ1-2	CSAGSGYGYTF	TGCAGCGCCGGATCAGGTTACGGCTACACCTTC
TRBV3-1/TRBV3-2	NA	NA	TRBJ2-7	CASSQAVAPPSYEQYF	TGTGCCAGCAGCCAAGCTGTAGCTCCCCCGTCTTACGAGCAGTACTTC
TRBV2	NA	TRBD2	TRBJ2-7	CASSGLAAAYEQYF	TGTGCCAGCAGTGGACTAGCGGCTGCCTACGAGCAGTACTTC
TRBV2	NA	NA	TRBJ1-2	CASTEGRGVTFYTF	TGTGCCAGCACCGAGGGGAGGGGGGTTACCTTCTACACCTTC